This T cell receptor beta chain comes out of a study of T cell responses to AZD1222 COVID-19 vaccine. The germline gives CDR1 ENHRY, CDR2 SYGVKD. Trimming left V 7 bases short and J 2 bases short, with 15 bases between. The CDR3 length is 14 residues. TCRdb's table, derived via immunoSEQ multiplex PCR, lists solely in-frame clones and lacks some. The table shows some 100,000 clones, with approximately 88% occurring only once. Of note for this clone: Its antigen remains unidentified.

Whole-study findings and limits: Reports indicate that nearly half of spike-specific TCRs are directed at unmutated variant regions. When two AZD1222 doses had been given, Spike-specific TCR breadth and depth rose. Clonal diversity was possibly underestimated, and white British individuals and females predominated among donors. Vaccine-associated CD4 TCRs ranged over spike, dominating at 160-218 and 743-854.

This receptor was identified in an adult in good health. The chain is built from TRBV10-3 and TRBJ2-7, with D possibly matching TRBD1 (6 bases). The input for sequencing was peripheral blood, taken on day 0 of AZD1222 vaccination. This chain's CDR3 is CAINEQGSTYEQYF. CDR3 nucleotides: TGTGCCATCAACGAACAGGGATCTACCTACGAGCAGTACTTC.